This entry concerns a single TCR beta chain. These data originate in a study of shared clonotypes between healthy human individuals. Study overall: For every donor, three CD4 naive, three CD4 memory, two CD8 naive and one CD8 memory plates were used.

This CDR3 spans 15 amino acids. V was pared by 1 base and J by 0 bases, with 8 bases between. Germline CDR1 is SGHRS and CDR2 is YFSETQ. Genomic DNA per cell subset filled all wells of several immunoSEQ plates. Clones were sequenced by immunoSEQ multiplex PCR, and TCRdb holds only the in-frame ones, with some missing. Of 2 million to 2.5 million clones in the sample, 93% were seen once. Each donor was a Caucasian adult residing in Nashville, Tennessee. Splitting of CD4+ cells produced CD45RA+ naive and CD45RA-negative memory subsets. This sequence joins TRBV5-1 and TRBJ1-3; D is unresolved. The source material was naive CD4+ T cells from PBMCs. The subset is: CD45RA+ positively selected. This receptor was identified in a man between 18 and 29 years old in good health. Some clones in this sample may be carry-over from other donors' samples. The CDR3 spells CASSLIPGSGNTIYF. DNA for the CDR3: TGCGCCAGCAGCTTGATTCCTGGCTCTGGAAACACCATATATTTT.